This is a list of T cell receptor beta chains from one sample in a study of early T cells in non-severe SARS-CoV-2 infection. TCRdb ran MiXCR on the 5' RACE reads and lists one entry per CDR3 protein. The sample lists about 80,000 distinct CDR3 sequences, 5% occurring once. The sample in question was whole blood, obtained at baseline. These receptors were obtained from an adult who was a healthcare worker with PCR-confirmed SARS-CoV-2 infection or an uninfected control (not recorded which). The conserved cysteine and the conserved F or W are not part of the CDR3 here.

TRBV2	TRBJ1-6	ASIGLSSYNSPLH
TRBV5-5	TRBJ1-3	ASSRTGTGAPLSGGNTIY
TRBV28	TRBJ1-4	ASSRQGRSTNEKLF
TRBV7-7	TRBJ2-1	ASSLALEGGKF
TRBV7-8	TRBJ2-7	ASSPSGSSYEQY
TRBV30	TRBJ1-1	AWSVGGTAEAF
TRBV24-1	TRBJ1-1	ATRGENTEAF
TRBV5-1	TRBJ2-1	ASSLAGGRVPHEQF
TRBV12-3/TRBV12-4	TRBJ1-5	ASKRHSDNQPQH
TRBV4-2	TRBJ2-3	ASSQEGVRTDTQY
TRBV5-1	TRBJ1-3	ASSLDRGNGNTIY
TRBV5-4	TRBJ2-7	ASSFREQIAAEQY
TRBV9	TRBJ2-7	ASSPTATPNSYEQY
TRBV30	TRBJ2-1	AWRQDQGYELF
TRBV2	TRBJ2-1	ASSEGLAGVSEQF
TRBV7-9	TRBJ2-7	ASSVLAGAGEQY